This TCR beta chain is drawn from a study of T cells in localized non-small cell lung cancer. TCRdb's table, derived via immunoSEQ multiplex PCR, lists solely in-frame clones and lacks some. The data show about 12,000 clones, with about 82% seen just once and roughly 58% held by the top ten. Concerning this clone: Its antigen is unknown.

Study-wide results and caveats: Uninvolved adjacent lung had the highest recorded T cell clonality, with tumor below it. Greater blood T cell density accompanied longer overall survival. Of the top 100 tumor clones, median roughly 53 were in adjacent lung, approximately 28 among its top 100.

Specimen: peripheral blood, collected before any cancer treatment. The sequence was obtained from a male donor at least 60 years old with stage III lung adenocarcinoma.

CDR3 nucleotide sequence: TGCGCCACCTCGGCGGGGGGGGGTTCCTACAATGAGCAGTTCTTC. This encodes CATSAGGGSYNEQFF. The rearrangement joins TRBV5-1 to TRBJ2-1, with 9 bases lining up with TRBD2. In germline, CDR1 is SGHRS, CDR2 YFSETQ. The trim removed 9 bases at V and 1 base at J, leaving 8 bases unmatched. The CDR3 has 15 residues.